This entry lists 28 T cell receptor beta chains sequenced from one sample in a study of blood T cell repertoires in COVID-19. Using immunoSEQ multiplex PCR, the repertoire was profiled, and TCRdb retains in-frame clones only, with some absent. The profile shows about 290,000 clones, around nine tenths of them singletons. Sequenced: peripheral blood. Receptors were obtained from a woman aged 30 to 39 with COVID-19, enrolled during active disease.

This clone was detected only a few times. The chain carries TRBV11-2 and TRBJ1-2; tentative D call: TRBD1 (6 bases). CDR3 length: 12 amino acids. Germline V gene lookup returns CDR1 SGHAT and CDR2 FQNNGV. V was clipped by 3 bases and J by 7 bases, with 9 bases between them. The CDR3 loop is CASSFTGFGYTF. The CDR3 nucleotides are TGTGCCAGCAGCTTTACAGGGTTTGGCTACACCTTC.

This chain's CDR3 is CASRATNAGTEETQYF. In DNA form, the CDR3 reads TGTGCCAGCAGGGCTACCAATGCCGGGACAGAAGAGACCCAGTACTTC. This chain connects TRBV21-1 to TRBJ2-5; TRBD1 reflects the table's D call only, with no check against the DNA. TRBV21-1 is deemed a pseudogene. The length of the CDR3 is 16 residues.

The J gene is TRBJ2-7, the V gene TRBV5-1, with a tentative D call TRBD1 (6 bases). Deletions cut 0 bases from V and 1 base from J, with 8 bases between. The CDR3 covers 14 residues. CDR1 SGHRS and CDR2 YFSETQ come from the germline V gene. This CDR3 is CASSLGGQSYEQYF. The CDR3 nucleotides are TGCGCCAGCAGCTTGGGGGGGCAGTCCTACGAGCAGTACTTC. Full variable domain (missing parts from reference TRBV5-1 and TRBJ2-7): KAGVTQTPRYLIKTRGQQVTLSCSPISGHRSVSWYQQTPGQGLQFLFEYFSETQRNKGNFPGRFSGRQFSNSRSEMNVSTLELGDSALYLCASSLGGQSYEQYFGPGTRLTVT.

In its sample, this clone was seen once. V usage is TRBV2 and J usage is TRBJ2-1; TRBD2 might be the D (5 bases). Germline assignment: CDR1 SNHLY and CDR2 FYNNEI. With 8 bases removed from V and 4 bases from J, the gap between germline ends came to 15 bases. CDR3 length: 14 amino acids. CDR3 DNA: TGTGCCAGCGGGTCGGGGAATCGTTACAATGAGCAGTTCTTC. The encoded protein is CASGSGNRYNEQFF.

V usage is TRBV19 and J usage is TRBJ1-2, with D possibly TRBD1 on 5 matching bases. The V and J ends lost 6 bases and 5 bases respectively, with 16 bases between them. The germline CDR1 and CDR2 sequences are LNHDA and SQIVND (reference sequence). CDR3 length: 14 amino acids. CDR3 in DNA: TGTGCCAGTAGCGCAGGGTCCCTATGGTATGGCTACACCTTC. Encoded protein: CASSAGSLWYGYTF.

CDR3 DNA sequence: TGTGCCAGTACCCAGGGGGGTACTGAAGCTTTCTTT. As protein: CASTQGGTEAFF. The chain combines TRBV3-1 (or the pseudogene TRBV3-2) with TRBJ1-1; 7 nucleotides match TRBD1. V was clipped by 9 bases and J by 5 bases; unmatched bases: 6. CDR3 size: 12 residues. Germline CDR1 LGHDT, CDR2 YNNKEL (reference sequence).

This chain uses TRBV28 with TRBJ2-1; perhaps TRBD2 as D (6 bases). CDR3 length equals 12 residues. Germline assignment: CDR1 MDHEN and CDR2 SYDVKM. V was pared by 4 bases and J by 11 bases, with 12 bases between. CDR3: CASSSIAVKQFF. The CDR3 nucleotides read TGTGCCAGCAGTTCTATAGCGGTCAAGCAGTTCTTC.

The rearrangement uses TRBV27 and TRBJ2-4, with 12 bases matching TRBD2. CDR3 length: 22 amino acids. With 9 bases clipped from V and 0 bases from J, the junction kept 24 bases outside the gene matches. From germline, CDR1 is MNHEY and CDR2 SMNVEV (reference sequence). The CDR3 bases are TGTGCCAGGGAATCCGGGCTGCGCGATAAACTAGCGGGGGGTTCAGCCAAAAACATTCAGTACTTC. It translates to CARESGLRDKLAGGSAKNIQYF.

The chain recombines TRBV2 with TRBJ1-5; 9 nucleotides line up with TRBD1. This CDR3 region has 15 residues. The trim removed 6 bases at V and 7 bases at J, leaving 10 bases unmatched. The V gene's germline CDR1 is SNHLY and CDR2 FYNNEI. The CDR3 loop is CASRRDREFGQPQHF. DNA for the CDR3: TGTGCCAGCAGGAGGGACAGGGAATTTGGACAGCCCCAGCATTTT.

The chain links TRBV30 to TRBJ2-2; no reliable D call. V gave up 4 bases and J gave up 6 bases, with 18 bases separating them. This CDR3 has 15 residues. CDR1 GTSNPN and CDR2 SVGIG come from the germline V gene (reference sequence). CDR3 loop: CAWIYAVLRPGELFF. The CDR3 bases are TGTGCCTGGATCTATGCGGTACTCCGCCCCGGGGAGCTGTTTTTT.

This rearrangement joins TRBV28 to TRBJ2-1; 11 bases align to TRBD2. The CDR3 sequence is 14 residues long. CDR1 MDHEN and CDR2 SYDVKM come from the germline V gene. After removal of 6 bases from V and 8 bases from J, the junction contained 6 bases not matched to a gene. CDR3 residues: CASSIAGGQDEQFF. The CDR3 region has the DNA TGTGCCAGCAGCATAGCGGGGGGGCAGGATGAGCAGTTCTTC.

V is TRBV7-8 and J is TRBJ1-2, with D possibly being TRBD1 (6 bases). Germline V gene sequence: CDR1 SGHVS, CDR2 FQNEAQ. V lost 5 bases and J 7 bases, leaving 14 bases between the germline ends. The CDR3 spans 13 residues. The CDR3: CASSPRTVPGYTF. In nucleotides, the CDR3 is TGTGCCAGCAGCCCAAGGACAGTCCCTGGCTACACCTTC.

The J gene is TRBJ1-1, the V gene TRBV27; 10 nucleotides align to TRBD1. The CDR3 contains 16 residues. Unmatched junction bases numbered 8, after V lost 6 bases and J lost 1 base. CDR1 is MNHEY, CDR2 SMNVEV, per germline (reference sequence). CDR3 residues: CASSLTGGEGNTEAFF. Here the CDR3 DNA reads TGTGCCAGCAGCCTGACAGGGGGCGAAGGGAACACTGAAGCTTTCTTT.

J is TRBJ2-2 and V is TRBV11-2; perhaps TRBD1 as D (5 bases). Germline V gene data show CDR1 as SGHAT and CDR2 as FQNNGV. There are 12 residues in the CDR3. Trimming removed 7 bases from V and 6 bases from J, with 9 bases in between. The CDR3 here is CASIPGSGELFF. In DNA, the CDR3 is TGTGCCAGCATCCCAGGGTCCGGGGAGCTGTTTTTT.

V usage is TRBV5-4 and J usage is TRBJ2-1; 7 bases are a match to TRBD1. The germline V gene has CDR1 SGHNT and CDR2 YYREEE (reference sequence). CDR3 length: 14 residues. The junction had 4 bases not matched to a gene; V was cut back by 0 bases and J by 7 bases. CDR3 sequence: CASSLGRRGNEQFF. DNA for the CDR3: TGTGCCAGCAGCTTGGGCCGCAGGGGGAATGAGCAGTTCTTC.

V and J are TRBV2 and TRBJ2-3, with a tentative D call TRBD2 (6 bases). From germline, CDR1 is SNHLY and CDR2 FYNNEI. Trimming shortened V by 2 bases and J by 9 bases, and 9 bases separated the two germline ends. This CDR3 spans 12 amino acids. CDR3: CASSEMGGTQYF. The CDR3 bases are TGTGCCAGCAGTGAAATGGGGGGAACGCAGTATTTT. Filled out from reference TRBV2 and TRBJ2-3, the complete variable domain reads EPEVTQTPSHQVTQMGQEVILRCVPISNHLYFYWYRQILGQKVEFLVSFYNNEISEKSEIFDDQFSVERPDGSNFTLKIRSTKLEDSAMYFCASSEMGGTQYFGPGTRLTVL.

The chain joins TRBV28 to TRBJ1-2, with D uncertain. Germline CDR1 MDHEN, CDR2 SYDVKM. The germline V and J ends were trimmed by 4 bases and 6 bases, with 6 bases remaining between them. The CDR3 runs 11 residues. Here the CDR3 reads CASSSGNGYTF. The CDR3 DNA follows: TGTGCCAGCAGTTCAGGAAATGGCTACACCTTC.

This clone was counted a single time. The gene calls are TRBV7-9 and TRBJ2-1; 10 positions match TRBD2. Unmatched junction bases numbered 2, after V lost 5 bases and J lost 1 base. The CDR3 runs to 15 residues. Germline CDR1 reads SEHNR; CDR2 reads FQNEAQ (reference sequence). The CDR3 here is CASSRTSGSYNEQFF. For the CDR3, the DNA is TGTGCCAGCAGCCGGACTAGCGGATCCTACAATGAGCAGTTCTTC.

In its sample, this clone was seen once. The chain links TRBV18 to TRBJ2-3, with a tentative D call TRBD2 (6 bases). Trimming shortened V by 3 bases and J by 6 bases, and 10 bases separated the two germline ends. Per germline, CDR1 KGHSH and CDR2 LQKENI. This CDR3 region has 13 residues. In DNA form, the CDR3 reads TGTGCCAGCTCACCTGACGCGGGGGATACGCAGTATTTT. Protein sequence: CASSPDAGDTQYF.

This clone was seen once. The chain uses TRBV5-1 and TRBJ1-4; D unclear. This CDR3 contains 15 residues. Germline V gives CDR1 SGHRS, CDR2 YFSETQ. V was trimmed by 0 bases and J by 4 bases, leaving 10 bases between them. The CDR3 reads CASSLGGIRNEKLFF. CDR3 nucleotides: TGCGCCAGCAGCTTGGGCGGGATCCGTAATGAAAAACTGTTTTTT.

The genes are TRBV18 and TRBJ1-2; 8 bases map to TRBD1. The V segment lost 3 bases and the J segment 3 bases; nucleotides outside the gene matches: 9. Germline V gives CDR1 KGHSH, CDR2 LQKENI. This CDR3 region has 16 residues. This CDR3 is CASSPTGGGADYGYTF. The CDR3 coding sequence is TGTGCCAGCTCACCCACAGGGGGTGGAGCGGACTATGGCTACACCTTC.

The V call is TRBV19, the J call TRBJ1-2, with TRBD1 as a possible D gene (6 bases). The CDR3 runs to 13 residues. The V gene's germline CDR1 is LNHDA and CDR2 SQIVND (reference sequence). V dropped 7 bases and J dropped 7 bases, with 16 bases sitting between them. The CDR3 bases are TGTGCCAGTACTACACATCAGGGGACTGGCTACACCTTC. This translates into CASTTHQGTGYTF.

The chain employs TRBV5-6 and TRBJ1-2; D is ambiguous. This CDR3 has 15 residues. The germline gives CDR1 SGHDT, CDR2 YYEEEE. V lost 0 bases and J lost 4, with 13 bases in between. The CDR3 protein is CASSLAAADPYGYTF. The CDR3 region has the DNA TGTGCCAGCAGCTTGGCGGCGGCCGACCCCTATGGCTACACCTTC.

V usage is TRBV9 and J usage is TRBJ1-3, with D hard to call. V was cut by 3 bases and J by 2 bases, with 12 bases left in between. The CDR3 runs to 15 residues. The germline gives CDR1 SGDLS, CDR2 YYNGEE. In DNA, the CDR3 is TGTGCCAGCAGCGCCTACGGTGGTACTGGAAACACCATATATTTT. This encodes CASSAYGGTGNTIYF.

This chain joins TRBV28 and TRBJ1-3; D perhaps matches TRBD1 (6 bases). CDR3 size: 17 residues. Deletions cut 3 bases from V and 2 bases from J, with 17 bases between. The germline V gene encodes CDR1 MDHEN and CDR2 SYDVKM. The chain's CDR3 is CASSFFPTGGAGNTIYF. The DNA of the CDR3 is TGTGCCAGCAGTTTTTTCCCGACAGGAGGAGCTGGAAACACCATATATTTT.

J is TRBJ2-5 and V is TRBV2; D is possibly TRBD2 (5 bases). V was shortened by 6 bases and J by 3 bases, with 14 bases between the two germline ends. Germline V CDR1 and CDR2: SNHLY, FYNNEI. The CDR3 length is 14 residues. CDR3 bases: TGTGCCAGCAGCGAGCGGCTTTTGGAAGAGACCCAGTACTTC. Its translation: CASSERLLEETQYF.

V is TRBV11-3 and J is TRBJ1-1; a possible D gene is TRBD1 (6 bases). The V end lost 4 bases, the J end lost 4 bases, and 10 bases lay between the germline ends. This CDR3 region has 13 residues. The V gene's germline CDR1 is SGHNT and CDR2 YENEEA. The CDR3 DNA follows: TGTGCCAGCAGCTCAGAAGGGGGCACTGAAGCTTTCTTT. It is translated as CASSSEGGTEAFF.

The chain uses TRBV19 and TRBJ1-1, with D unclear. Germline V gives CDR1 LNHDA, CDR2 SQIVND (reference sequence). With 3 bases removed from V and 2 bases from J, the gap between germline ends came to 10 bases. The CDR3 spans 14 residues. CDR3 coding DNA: TGTGCCAGTAGTATCGAGGCCGCAAACACTGAAGCTTTCTTT. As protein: CASSIEAANTEAFF.